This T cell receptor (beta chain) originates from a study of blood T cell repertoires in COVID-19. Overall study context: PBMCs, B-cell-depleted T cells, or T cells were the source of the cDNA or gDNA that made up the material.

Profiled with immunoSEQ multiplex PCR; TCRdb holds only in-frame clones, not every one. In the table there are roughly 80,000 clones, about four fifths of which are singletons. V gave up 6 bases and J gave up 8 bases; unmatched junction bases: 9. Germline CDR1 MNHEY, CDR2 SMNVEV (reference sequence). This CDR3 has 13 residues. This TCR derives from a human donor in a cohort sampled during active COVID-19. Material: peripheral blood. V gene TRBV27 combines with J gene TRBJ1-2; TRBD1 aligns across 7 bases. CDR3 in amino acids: CASRADRAVGYTF. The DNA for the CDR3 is TGTGCCAGCAGGGCCGACAGGGCCGTAGGCTACACCTTC.